The clone carrying this T cell receptor (beta chain) was seen only a few times. What it binds is not known. Expressed TCRB transcripts got sequenced, as all isolated RNA was reverse transcribed. An average of around 3.9 million reads was obtained for naive, central memory and regulatory T cell samples. Sequencing used immunoSEQ multiplex PCR; TCRdb keeps in-frame clones, though not all of them. The data contain under 300,000 clones, approximately 25% of them seen just once; the ten biggest clones take up over 0.01%. By way of CD45RO/CCR7/CD25/CD127/CD95/CD27, the CD4+ regulatory, stem cell-like memory, central memory and naive cells were sorted. The length of the CDR3 is 13 residues. Germline V gene data show CDR1 as SGHNT and CDR2 as YENEEA. The V gene lost 5 bases and the J gene lost 4 bases, with 11 bases spanning the gap. The entry originates in a study of beta chain features in type 1 diabetes. About the study: Across the samples, about 110,000,000 sorted cells were examined in total. Whole-study findings and limits: There was a moderate but significant shortening of TCRB CDR3s in all four CD4+ subsets of Type 1 diabetes patients. The study found fewer insertions and more deletions at VDJ junctions in type 1 diabetes patients.

The clonotype originates from a woman in her thirties with type 1 diabetes. Sequencing input: naive CD4+ T cells from blood. This chain connects TRBV11-3 to TRBJ2-5; possibly TRBD1 for D (6 bases). The CDR3 here is CASSARGRETQYF. In DNA, the CDR3 is TGTGCCAGCAGCGCCAGGGGTCGAGAGACCCAGTACTTC.